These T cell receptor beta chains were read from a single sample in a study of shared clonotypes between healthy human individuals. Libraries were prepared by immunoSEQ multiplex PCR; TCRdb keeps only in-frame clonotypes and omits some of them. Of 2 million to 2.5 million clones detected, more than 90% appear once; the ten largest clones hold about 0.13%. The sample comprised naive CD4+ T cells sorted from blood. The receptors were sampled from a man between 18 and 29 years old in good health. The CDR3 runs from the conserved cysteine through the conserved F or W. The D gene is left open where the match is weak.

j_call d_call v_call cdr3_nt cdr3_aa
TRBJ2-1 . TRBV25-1 TGTGCCAGCAGTGAATCGGTCTTAGCGTCCAATGAGCAGTTCTTC CASSESVLASNEQFF
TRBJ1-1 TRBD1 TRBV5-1 TGCGCCAGCAGCCTGGATTTGGGACAGGTGACGGTGAACACTGAAGCTTTCTTT CASSLDLGQVTVNTEAFF
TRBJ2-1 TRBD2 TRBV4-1 TGCGCCAGCAGCCAAGATGTTATAGCGGGGAGGGCCTACAATGAGCAGTTCTTC CASSQDVIAGRAYNEQFF
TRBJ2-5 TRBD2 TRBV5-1 TGCGCCAGCAGCTTTGCAGCGGGGGTTACTCAAGAGACCCAGTACTTC CASSFAAGVTQETQYF
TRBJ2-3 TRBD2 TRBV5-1 TGCGCCAGCAGCTTGGCGACTAGCGGGGGGCACACAGATACGCAGTATTTT CASSLATSGGHTDTQYF
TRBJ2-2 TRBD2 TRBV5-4 TGTGCCAGCAGCTTGGTCAGCGGGAGACCGAACACCGGGGAGCTGTTTTTT CASSLVSGRPNTGELFF
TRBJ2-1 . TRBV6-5 TGTGCCAGCAGTCAAGGGGTGGGGGGCTACAATGAGCAGTTCTTC CASSQGVGGYNEQFF
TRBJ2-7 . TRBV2 TGTGCCAGCAGTGAAAGGTCCGAGCAGTACTTC CASSERSEQYF
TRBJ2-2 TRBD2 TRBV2 TGTGCCAGCAGTGAATCGGCGGGAGGGCATAGGGAGCTGTTTTTT CASSESAGGHRELFF
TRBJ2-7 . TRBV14 TGTGCCAGCAGCCAAGAAGGGAGATTCGTATACGAGCAGTACTTC CASSQEGRFVYEQYF
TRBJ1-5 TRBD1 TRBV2 TGTGCCAGCAGTGGGGGACAGCCGAATCAGCCCCAGCATTTT CASSGGQPNQPQHF
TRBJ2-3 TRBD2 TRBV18 TGTGCCAGCTCAACAAACGGGGGGGATACGCAGTATTTT CASSTNGGDTQYF
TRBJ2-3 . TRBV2 TGTGCCAGCAGCGGGTCCAACACGCAGTATTTT CASSGSNTQYF